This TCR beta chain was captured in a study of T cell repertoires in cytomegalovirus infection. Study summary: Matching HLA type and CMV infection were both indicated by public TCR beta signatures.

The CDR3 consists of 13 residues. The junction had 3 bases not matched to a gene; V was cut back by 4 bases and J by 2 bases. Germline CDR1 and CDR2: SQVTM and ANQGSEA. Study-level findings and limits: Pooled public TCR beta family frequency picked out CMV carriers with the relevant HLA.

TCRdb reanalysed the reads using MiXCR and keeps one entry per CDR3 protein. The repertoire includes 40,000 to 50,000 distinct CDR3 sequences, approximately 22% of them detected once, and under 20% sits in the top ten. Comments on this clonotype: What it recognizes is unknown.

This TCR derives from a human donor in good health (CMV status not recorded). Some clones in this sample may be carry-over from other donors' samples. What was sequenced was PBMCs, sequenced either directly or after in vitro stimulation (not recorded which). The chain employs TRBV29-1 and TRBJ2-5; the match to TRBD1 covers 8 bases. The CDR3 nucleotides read TGCAGCGTTGTCAGGGGGCTACAAGAGACCCAGTACTTC. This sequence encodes CSVVRGLQETQYF.